Each of the 23 T cell receptor beta chains below was sequenced from the same sample in a study of T-cell reconstitution after alpha-beta-depleted transplantation in children. The TCRbeta library was prepared with unique molecular identifiers. One entry per CDR3 protein, called by TCRdb with MiXCR from the PCR reads. This table holds about 420,000 distinct CDR3 sequences, roughly 16% found once. The sample was PBMCs, mostly from graft donor cells, taken 360 days after TCRalphabeta/CD19-depleted stem cell transplant. These receptors were obtained from a boy less than two years old who had a stem cell transplant for Wiskott-Aldrich syndrome, so the T cells may come from the graft donor.

This clonotype was detected a few times. The chain recombines TRBV29-1 with TRBJ1-1; D perhaps matches TRBD1 (5 bases). The ends were cut back, 3 bases at V and 2 bases at J, with 7 bases in the middle. The CDR3 contains 12 residues. In germline, CDR1 is SQVTM, CDR2 ANQGSEA. The CDR3 loop is CSVDWGNTEAFF. CDR3 nucleotides: TGCAGCGTTGACTGGGGCAACACTGAAGCTTTCTTT.

The chain joins TRBV6-5 to TRBJ2-3, with 9 bases matching TRBD1. Germline CDR1 reads MNHEY; CDR2 reads SVGAGI. V shed 2 bases, J shed 1 base, and the junction held 7 bases outside the gene matches. The CDR3 extends over 17 amino acids. The chain's CDR3 is CASSYAVQGAGTDTQYF. The CDR3 DNA reads TGTGCCAGCAGTTACGCTGTACAGGGGGCCGGCACAGATACGCAGTATTTT.

The gene calls are TRBV12-3 or TRBV12-4 and TRBJ1-2; the D gene is possibly TRBD1 (5 bases). This CDR3 spans 15 amino acids. V shed 3 bases and J shed 2 bases, with 13 bases lying between them. This CDR3 reads CASSLETGGNYGYTF. The CDR3, as DNA: TGTGCCAGCAGTTTGGAGACTGGGGGGAACTATGGCTACACCTTC.

This clonotype was detected only a few times. The gene calls are TRBV4-1 and TRBJ2-7; D possibly corresponds to TRBD2 (6 bases). Between the trimmed V and J ends, which lost 0 bases and 0 bases, there was a span of 12 bases. Germline loops: CDR1 MGHRA, CDR2 YSYEKL. The CDR3 has 16 residues. CDR3 in amino acids: CASSQDWEVSSYEQYF. CDR3 coding DNA: TGCGCCAGCAGCCAAGATTGGGAGGTTAGCTCCTACGAGCAGTACTTC.

The rearrangement links TRBV12-3 or TRBV12-4 to TRBJ2-5, with D perhaps assigned TRBD1 or TRBD2 (5 bases each). Trimming pared 5 bases from V and 4 bases from J, leaving 17 bases between. This CDR3 comprises 15 residues. CDR3 bases: TGTGCCAGCAGTGCTATTCCCGGGACCCTAGAGACCCAGTACTTC. Protein: CASSAIPGTLETQYF.

The rearrangement joins TRBV5-1 to TRBJ2-5; D is perhaps TRBD1 (6 bases). V was cut by 8 bases and J by 5 bases, with 13 bases left in between. Germline assignment: CDR1 SGHRS and CDR2 YFSETQ. The CDR3 has 12 residues. The CDR3 here is CASSQGKETQYF. CDR3 coding DNA: TGCGCCAGTTCCCAGGGGAAGGAGACCCAGTACTTC. Full variable domain (outside the CDR3, taken from reference TRBV5-1 and TRBJ2-5): KAGVTQTPRYLIKTRGQQVTLSCSPISGHRSVSWYQQTPGQGLQFLFEYFSETQRNKGNFPGRFSGRQFSNSRSEMNVSTLELGDSALYLCASSQGKETQYFGPGTRLLVL.

V usage is TRBV20-1 and J usage is TRBJ2-2; weak D call: TRBD2 (6 bases). The CDR3 extends over 14 amino acids. In germline, CDR1 is DFQATT, CDR2 SNEGSKA (reference sequence). V lost 2 bases to trimming and J lost 1 base, with 8 bases between them. Here the CDR3 DNA reads TGCAGTGCTAGAATGGGGGGGAACACCGGGGAGCTGTTTTTT. Translated, it gives CSARMGGNTGELFF.

This clonotype showed up many times. The V and J genes are TRBV3-1 and TRBJ2-2, with TRBD2 matching over 8 bases. Germline assignment: CDR1 LGHDT and CDR2 YNNKEL (reference sequence). Trimming at V came to 4 bases and at J to 5 bases, leaving 6 bases not matched to a gene. The CDR3 contains 15 residues. The CDR3 DNA sequence: TGTGCCAGCAGCCTTAGCGGGATTCGAACCGGGGAGCTGTTTTTT. It codes for CASSLSGIRTGELFF.

The chain employs TRBV24-1 and TRBJ2-1, with a weak D call TRBD2 (9 bases). V was trimmed by 5 bases and J by 10 bases, leaving 20 bases between them. In germline, CDR1 is KGHDR, CDR2 SFDVKD. This CDR3 spans 15 amino acids. DNA for the CDR3: TGTGCCACCAGTGTAGGGCTAGCGGGACAGGAGGAGCAGTTCTTC. It specifies CATSVGLAGQEEQFF.

This clonotype was seen repeatedly, ten times or more. The chain is built from TRBV7-8 and TRBJ2-1, with D possibly matching TRBD2 (6 bases). The CDR3 consists of 12 residues. V was cut by 2 bases and J by 9 bases, with 8 bases left in between. Germline loops: CDR1 SGHVS, CDR2 FQNEAQ. This CDR3 reads CASSLTRGEQFF. The CDR3 nucleotides read TGTGCCAGCAGCTTAACGCGGGGTGAGCAGTTCTTC.

The chain is built from TRBV10-3 and TRBJ2-3; TRBD2 agrees at 10 bases. In germline, CDR1 is ENHRY, CDR2 SYGVKD. V lost 8 bases and J lost 5; bases outside the gene matches: 7. This CDR3 spans 14 amino acids. CDR3 in amino acids: CAIGLAGARDTQYF. DNA for the CDR3: TGTGCCATCGGGCTAGCGGGAGCAAGAGATACGCAGTATTTT.

The rearrangement uses TRBV24-1 and TRBJ1-1, with D hard to call. CDR3 size: 12 residues. Germline values: CDR1 KGHDR, CDR2 SFDVKD. V lost 2 bases and J 9 bases, leaving 9 bases between the germline ends. CDR3: CATSDSGKQAFF. The CDR3 region has the DNA TGTGCCACCAGTGATTCCGGGAAACAAGCTTTCTTT.

V and J are TRBV13 and TRBJ2-1; a weak D match, TRBD1 (6 bases). Germline V gene data show CDR1 as PRHDT and CDR2 as FYEKMQ (reference sequence). This CDR3 is built from 15 residues. V shed 5 bases and J shed 3 bases, with 14 bases lying between them. DNA for the CDR3: TGTGCCAGCAGCAATAAGGACAGAAGCTACAATGAGCAGTTCTTC. It codes for CASSNKDRSYNEQFF.

This clonotype was counted between two and nine times. DNA of the CDR3: TGCGCCAGCAGCTTGGTGGGACAGAACTACGAGCAGTACTTC. Its protein is CASSLVGQNYEQYF. The chain couples TRBV5-1 to TRBJ2-7; 7 positions match TRBD1. The J segment lost 3 bases and the V segment lost 0 bases, leaving 3 bases of the junction unmatched. The germline V gene encodes CDR1 SGHRS and CDR2 YFSETQ. The CDR3 sequence is 14 residues long.

Only one count was recorded for this clonotype. The chain is built from TRBV6-5 and TRBJ2-2; a weak D match, TRBD2 (7 bases). V was trimmed by 1 base and J by 3 bases, leaving 12 bases between them. Germline V gene data show CDR1 as MNHEY and CDR2 as SVGAGI. The CDR3 loop spans 16 amino acids. CDR3 region: CASSYLGGVHTGELFF. CDR3 in DNA: TGTGCCAGCAGTTACTTAGGGGGGGTCCACACCGGGGAGCTGTTTTTT.

There are many counts of this clonotype. The genes are TRBV7-9 and TRBJ1-1, with TRBD1 as a possible D gene (6 bases). The germline V gene has CDR1 SEHNR and CDR2 FQNEAQ (reference sequence). The CDR3 length is 14 residues. V was pared by 0 bases and J by 5 bases, with 10 bases between. CDR3 in DNA: TGTGCCAGCAGCTTAGCGGGGGGCTGGACTGAAGCTTTCTTT. Translation gives CASSLAGGWTEAFF. Complete variable domain (other parts from reference TRBV7-9 and TRBJ1-1): DTGVSQNPRHKITKRGQNVTFRCDPISEHNRLYWYRQTLGQGPEFLTYFQNEAQLEKSRLLSDRFSAERPKGSFSTLEIQRTEQGDSAMYLCASSLAGGWTEAFFGQGTRLTVV.

This clonotype was seen only a few times. The V call is TRBV20-1, the J call TRBJ2-3; D may be TRBD2 (6 bases). CDR3 length equals 12 residues. The ends were cut back, 5 bases at V and 9 bases at J, with 15 bases in the middle. Germline-derived CDR1 and CDR2 are DFQATT and SNEGSKA (reference sequence). The CDR3 protein is CSAGTGIYTQYF. CDR3 bases: TGCAGTGCTGGGACTGGGATTTACACGCAGTATTTT.

This clonotype was found a few times. The rearrangement uses TRBV27 and TRBJ2-6; weak D call: TRBD1 (5 bases). Germline V gives CDR1 MNHEY, CDR2 SMNVEV (reference sequence). CDR3 length: 17 residues. Trimming removed 6 bases from V and 3 bases from J, with 18 bases in between. Here the CDR3 reads CASSARALALGANVLTF. The CDR3 nucleotides are TGTGCCAGCAGCGCCAGGGCCCTCGCTCTTGGGGCCAACGTCCTGACTTTC.

This clonotype was found a few times. The chain carries TRBV11-2 and TRBJ2-5; 9 bases align to TRBD2. CDR3 length: 16 amino acids. Germline assignment: CDR1 SGHAT and CDR2 FQNNGV. V trimming: 2 bases; J trimming: 3 bases; junction bases outside the gene matches: 7. CDR3 protein: CASSLFVLAGKETQYF. Written as DNA, the CDR3 is TGTGCCAGCAGCTTATTTGTCCTAGCGGGGAAAGAGACCCAGTACTTC.

This chain joins TRBV12-3 or TRBV12-4 and TRBJ2-7; 8 bases align to TRBD2. The V segment lost 4 bases and the J segment 6 bases; nucleotides outside the gene matches: 5. This CDR3 contains 13 residues. CDR3 nucleotide sequence: TGTGCCAGCAGTTCCGGGACTAGGGGCGAGCAGTACTTC. It specifies CASSSGTRGEQYF.

The chain is built from TRBV20-1 and TRBJ1-1; D is uncertain. This CDR3 spans 15 amino acids. The germline CDR1 and CDR2 sequences are DFQATT and SNEGSKA (reference sequence). V was shortened by 0 bases and J by 0 bases, with 11 bases between the two germline ends. The DNA of the CDR3 is TGCAGTGCTAGAGATCCGAAAGTCCTGAACACTGAAGCTTTCTTT. Amino acids: CSARDPKVLNTEAFF.

This clonotype came up a few times. This chain joins TRBV11-2 and TRBJ2-1; no clear D gene. Trimming removed 2 bases from V and 0 bases from J, with 20 bases in between. This CDR3 is built from 19 residues. Germline V gene data show CDR1 as SGHAT and CDR2 as FQNNGV. The CDR3, as DNA: TGTGCCAGCAGCTTAAACTCAGGTACTTCTTGGAGCTCCTACAATGAGCAGTTCTTC. It is translated as CASSLNSGTSWSSYNEQFF.

The chain joins TRBV7-9 to TRBJ2-2, with D maybe TRBD1 (5 bases). Per germline, CDR1 SEHNR and CDR2 FQNEAQ (reference sequence). Trimming removed 6 bases from V and 3 bases from J, with 11 bases in between. This CDR3 region has 14 residues. The CDR3 sequence: CASSQTGHTGELFF. As DNA, the CDR3 is TGTGCCAGCAGTCAAACAGGACACACCGGGGAGCTGTTTTTT.